Presented here are 26 T cell receptor beta chains from one specimen sequenced in a study of T-cell memory formation after mild COVID-19. TCRdb independently ran MiXCR on the 5' RACE reads; one entry per CDR3 protein. The table shows 550,000 to 600,000 distinct CDR3 sequences, with 15% to 20% occurring only once. The source material was PBMCs or a T cell subset sorted from them (not recorded which). The receptors come from an adult woman who had mild COVID-19 (a few samples of this study predate the infection). Cell type and time point are not known.

In its sample, this clonotype was seen a few times. J is TRBJ2-5 and V is TRBV29-1; 9 bases match TRBD1. This CDR3 is built from 16 residues. Germline V gene sequence: CDR1 SQVTM, CDR2 ANQGSEA. Trimming took 5 bases from V and 5 from J; bases not matched to a gene: 15. The CDR3, as DNA: TGCAGCGTTTCGGGACAGGGAGGGTTGTTCGGGGAGACCCAGTACTTC. Translated: CSVSGQGGLFGETQYF.

This clonotype turned up a few times. The gene calls are TRBV3-1 and TRBJ2-1; possibly TRBD1 or TRBD2 for D (5 bases each). CDR3 length: 17 amino acids. V lost 4 bases and J lost 4, with 20 bases in between. Germline V CDR1 and CDR2: LGHDT, YNNKEL (reference sequence). In nucleotides, the CDR3 is TGTGCCAGCAGCCCCGGGACGAGCCGGCCTCAATACAATGAGCAGTTCTTC. This sequence encodes CASSPGTSRPQYNEQFF.

The V gene is TRBV24-1, the J gene TRBJ2-1; TRBD2 aligns across 7 bases. This CDR3 has 12 residues. The germline V gene encodes CDR1 KGHDR and CDR2 SFDVKD. In nucleotides, the CDR3 is TGTGCGCACGGGGAGGGACTCGATGAGCAGTTCTTC. This codes for CAHGEGLDEQFF.

For the CDR3, the DNA is TGCGCCAGCAGCTTGGGACAGGTCTACTCTGGGGCCAACGTCCTGACTTTC. Translated, it gives CASSLGQVYSGANVLTF. The V gene is TRBV5-1, the J gene TRBJ2-6, with D possibly being TRBD1 (6 bases). Germline V CDR1 and CDR2: SGHRS, YFSETQ. Trimming shortened V by 0 bases and J by 0 bases, and 10 bases separated the two germline ends. The CDR3 totals 17 residues.

This rearrangement joins TRBV19 to TRBJ2-5, with TRBD2 matching 8 bases. The V and J ends lost 6 bases and 2 bases, in that order; junction bases with no gene match: 8. The CDR3 totals 15 residues. The V gene's germline CDR1 is LNHDA and CDR2 SQIVND (reference sequence). The CDR3 loop is CASSDGGAGQETQYF. The DNA for the CDR3 is TGTGCCAGTAGCGACGGGGGGGCCGGGCAAGAGACCCAGTACTTC.

The J gene is TRBJ1-5, the V gene TRBV5-1; TRBD1 matches at 7 bases. The CDR3 runs to 15 residues. Germline CDR1 is SGHRS and CDR2 is YFSETQ. Germline trimming cut 0 bases from V and 5 bases from J; bases unmatched to any gene: 5. CDR3 nucleotide sequence: TGCGCCAGCAGCTTGGGACAGGGTGGAGATCAGCCCCAGCATTTT. Protein: CASSLGQGGDQPQHF.

This clonotype was detected a few times. V is TRBV2 and J is TRBJ2-7, with 8 bases lining up with TRBD1. The J segment lost 5 bases and the V segment lost 11 bases, leaving 8 bases of the junction unmatched. CDR1 is SNHLY and CDR2 is FYNNEI in the germline V gene. The CDR3 covers 12 residues. DNA for the CDR3: TGTGCCTGCTTGGACAGGGTCAACGAGCAGTACTTC. Protein product: CACLDRVNEQYF.

This clonotype was found a few times. The gene calls are TRBV4-2 and TRBJ2-1, with D unclear. The germline CDR1 and CDR2 sequences are LGHNA and YNFKEQ. The germline V and J ends were trimmed by 4 bases and 9 bases, with 13 bases remaining between them. This CDR3 is built from 13 residues. The CDR3: CASSPTERGEQFF. The DNA of the CDR3 is TGTGCCAGCAGCCCAACCGAACGCGGTGAGCAGTTCTTC.

There are a few counts of this clonotype. The chain is built from TRBV7-9 and TRBJ1-1; D is unclear. Looked up from germline, CDR1 is SEHNR and CDR2 is FQNEAQ (reference sequence). CDR3 size: 14 residues. V was cut by 2 bases and J by 1 base, with 8 bases left in between. The CDR3 sequence is CASSLLAANTEAFF. The CDR3 nucleotides read TGTGCCAGCAGCTTACTGGCAGCGAACACTGAAGCTTTCTTT. The whole variable domain, filled in from reference TRBV7-9 and TRBJ1-1, reads DTGVSQNPRHKITKRGQNVTFRCDPISEHNRLYWYRQTLGQGPEFLTYFQNEAQLEKSRLLSDRFSAERPKGSFSTLEIQRTEQGDSAMYLCASSLLAANTEAFFGQGTRLTVV.

V and J are TRBV3-1 and TRBJ2-1; 9 nucleotides line up with TRBD2. The germline gives CDR1 LGHDT, CDR2 YNNKEL (reference sequence). V lost 0 bases, J lost 9 bases, and 12 bases stayed unmatched. This CDR3 contains 17 residues. The CDR3 sequence is CASSQDKVAGVPREQFF. The CDR3 nucleotides are TGTGCCAGCAGCCAAGATAAGGTAGCGGGAGTCCCTCGTGAGCAGTTCTTC.

This clonotype was recorded only once. The chain uses TRBV5-1 and TRBJ2-2; 8 bases fit TRBD1. V lost 3 bases to trimming and J lost 1 base; unmatched junction nucleotides: 5. The germline V gene has CDR1 SGHRS and CDR2 YFSETQ. The CDR3 runs to 16 residues. This CDR3 reads CASSSTGQGNTGELFF. CDR3 DNA sequence: TGCGCCAGCAGCTCAACAGGACAGGGGAACACCGGGGAGCTGTTTTTT.

This clonotype was observed a handful of times. This chain connects TRBV3-1 to TRBJ1-1, with TRBD1 identical over 9 bases. This CDR3 is built from 14 residues. J lost 7 bases, V lost 4 bases, and 7 bases had no gene match. Germline values: CDR1 LGHDT, CDR2 YNNKEL (reference sequence). Here the CDR3 DNA reads TGTGCCAGCAGCCCTCTTGACAGGGGGTTTGAAGCTTTCTTT. Translating gives CASSPLDRGFEAFF.

This clonotype was picked up a small number of times. The chain combines TRBV15 with TRBJ2-6, with D uncertain. CDR3 length: 16 amino acids. Germline values: CDR1 LNHNV, CDR2 YYDKDF (reference sequence). Trimming stripped 6 bases from V and 4 bases from J, with 16 bases between. The CDR3 DNA follows: TGTGCCACCAGTTTTCCACCTTTGTGGGGGGCCAACGTCCTGACTTTC. It specifies CATSFPPLWGANVLTF.

This clonotype was detected only a few times. The chain couples TRBV5-5 to TRBJ2-2, with 7 nucleotides matching TRBD1. Trimming took 0 bases from V and 4 from J; bases not matched to a gene: 6. The length of the CDR3 is 16 residues. The germline CDR1 and CDR2 sequences are SGHKS and YYEKEE (reference sequence). CDR3 coding DNA: TGTGCCAGCAGCTTGGCCGGGACAGTCCTCACCGGGGAGCTGTTTTTT. It is translated as CASSLAGTVLTGELFF.

The chain combines TRBV24-1 with TRBJ2-1, with 8 bases that match TRBD2. V shed 4 bases, J shed 3 bases, and the junction held 10 bases outside the gene matches. Germline CDR1 and CDR2: KGHDR and SFDVKD. The CDR3 contains 17 residues. The CDR3 sequence: CATSESPGTRNYNEQFF. CDR3 nucleotide sequence: TGTGCCACCAGTGAAAGTCCCGGGACTAGGAACTACAATGAGCAGTTCTTC.

This clonotype was found a few times. The chain has TRBV24-1 and TRBJ2-1; TRBD2 agrees at 14 bases. The V segment lost 7 bases and the J segment 7 bases; nucleotides outside the gene matches: 8. Looked up from germline, CDR1 is KGHDR and CDR2 is SFDVKD. This CDR3 is 16 amino acids long. The CDR3 sequence: CATRPGLAGEGNEQFF. CDR3 bases: TGTGCCACCAGACCGGGACTAGCGGGAGAGGGAAATGAGCAGTTCTTC.

The V gene is TRBV11-3, the J gene TRBJ1-2; 7 bases map to TRBD1. Germline loops: CDR1 SGHNT, CDR2 YENEEA. The CDR3 is 14 residues long. After removal of 5 bases from V and 4 bases from J, the junction contained 7 bases not matched to a gene. The CDR3 DNA reads as TGTGCCAGCAGCGCTAGACAGGGAGGCTATGGCTACACCTTC. This encodes CASSARQGGYGYTF.

In its sample, this clonotype was seen a few times. V gene TRBV5-4 combines with J gene TRBJ2-5, with 7 bases lining up with TRBD2. The CDR3 contains 15 residues. The germline V gene encodes CDR1 SGHNT and CDR2 YYREEE (reference sequence). V shed 0 bases and J 4 bases; nucleotides not matched to a gene: 6. The CDR3 nucleotides read TGTGCCAGCAGCTTGGACCGAGGGAGGGGAGAGACCCAGTACTTC. Its translation: CASSLDRGRGETQYF. The whole variable domain, remainder taken from reference TRBV5-4 and TRBJ2-5, is ETGVTQSPTHLIKTRGQQVTLRCSSQSGHNTVSWYQQALGQGPQFIFQYYREEENGRGNFPPRFSGLQFPNYSSELNVNALELDDSALYLCASSLDRGRGETQYFGPGTRLLVL.

This clonotype showed up just a few times. This chain links TRBV19 with TRBJ2-1; a possible D gene is TRBD2 (6 bases). V dropped 5 bases and J dropped 2 bases, with 13 bases sitting between them. The V gene's germline CDR1 is LNHDA and CDR2 SQIVND (reference sequence). CDR3 length: 15 residues. The CDR3 DNA is TGTGCCAGTAGTGCGGACTACCAAACCTACAATGAGCAGTTCTTC. Translation gives CASSADYQTYNEQFF.

This chain connects TRBV7-2 to TRBJ1-2, with 11 bases aligning to TRBD1. Germline CDR1 SGHTA, CDR2 FQGNSA. The CDR3 has 14 residues. The V and J ends lost 5 bases and 6 bases, in that order; junction bases with no gene match: 5. The CDR3 nucleotides read TGTGCCAGCAGCGGATGGACAGGGGGCGATGGCTACACCTTC. Protein sequence: CASSGWTGGDGYTF.

This clonotype was seen only a few times. The CDR3 sequence is CASSFGGAMETQYF. As DNA, the CDR3 is TGTGCCAGCAGCTTCGGGGGGGCCATGGAGACCCAGTACTTC. The gene calls are TRBV7-8 and TRBJ2-5, with 8 bases that match TRBD2. V trimming: 3 bases; J trimming: 5 bases; junction bases outside the gene matches: 5. The CDR3 consists of 14 residues. Germline-derived CDR1 and CDR2 are SGHVS and FQNEAQ.

A few counts support this clonotype. The CDR3 region is CASSLGSGGAYNEQFF. The CDR3 DNA follows: TGCGCCAGCAGCTTGGGGAGCGGGGGGGCTTACAATGAGCAGTTCTTC. The chain carries TRBV5-1 and TRBJ2-1, with 10 bases matching TRBD2. The ends lost 0 bases at V and 4 bases at J; junction bases unmatched: 4. The CDR3 extends over 16 amino acids. From germline, CDR1 is SGHRS and CDR2 YFSETQ.

J is TRBJ2-2 and V is TRBV7-9; tentatively, D is TRBD1 or TRBD2 (6 bases each). V lost 5 bases and J 3 bases, leaving 16 bases between the germline ends. CDR1 is SEHNR and CDR2 is FQNEAQ in the germline V gene (reference sequence). The CDR3 runs to 16 residues. CDR3 residues: CASSRNRGADTGELFF. The CDR3 nucleotides read TGTGCCAGCAGCCGTAATAGGGGGGCTGACACCGGGGAGCTGTTTTTT. Full variable domain (outside the CDR3, taken from reference TRBV7-9 and TRBJ2-2): DTGVSQNPRHKITKRGQNVTFRCDPISEHNRLYWYRQTLGQGPEFLTYFQNEAQLEKSRLLSDRFSAERPKGSFSTLEIQRTEQGDSAMYLCASSRNRGADTGELFFGEGSRLTVL.

The chain joins TRBV27 to TRBJ2-3; tentatively, D is TRBD1 (5 bases). V lost 4 bases, J lost 4 bases, and 18 bases lay in between. CDR3 length: 16 residues. The germline gives CDR1 MNHEY, CDR2 SMNVEV (reference sequence). The CDR3 region has the DNA TGTGCCAGCAGTTGGGGCAGGGTGGGTATGTCAGATACGCAGTATTTT. Protein: CASSWGRVGMSDTQYF.

This clonotype was seen a handful of times. The genes are TRBV6-2 or TRBV6-3 and TRBJ2-3, with D unresolved. Germline assignment: CDR1 MNHEY and CDR2 SVGEGT. There are 12 residues in the CDR3. Trimming stripped 2 bases from V and 10 bases from J, with 10 bases between. The CDR3, as DNA: TGTGCCAGCAGTTACCCACGAGAGGCGCAGTATTTT. Its translation: CASSYPREAQYF.

The sample holds a few counts of this clonotype. V is TRBV15 and J is TRBJ2-4; TRBD2 aligns across 11 bases. The CDR3 contains 17 residues. The V and J ends lost 1 base and 3 bases, in that order; junction bases with no gene match: 5. Per the germline V gene, CDR1 is LNHNV and CDR2 is YYDKDF (reference sequence). The DNA of the CDR3 is TGTGCCACCAGCAGAGTAACTAGCGGGGGTGGCAAAAACATTCAGTACTTC. It specifies CATSRVTSGGGKNIQYF.